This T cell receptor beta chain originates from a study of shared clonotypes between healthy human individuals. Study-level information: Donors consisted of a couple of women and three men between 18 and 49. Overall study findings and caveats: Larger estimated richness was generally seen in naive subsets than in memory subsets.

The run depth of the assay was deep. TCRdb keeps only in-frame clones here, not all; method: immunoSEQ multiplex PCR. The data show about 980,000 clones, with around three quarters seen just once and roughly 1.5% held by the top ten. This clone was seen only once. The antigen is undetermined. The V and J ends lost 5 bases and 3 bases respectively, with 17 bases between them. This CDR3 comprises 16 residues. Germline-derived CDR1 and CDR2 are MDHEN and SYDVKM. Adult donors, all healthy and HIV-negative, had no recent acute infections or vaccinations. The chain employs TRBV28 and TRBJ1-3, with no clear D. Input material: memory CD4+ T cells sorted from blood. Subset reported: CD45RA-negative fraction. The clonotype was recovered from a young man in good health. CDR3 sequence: CASSPPTFSLGNTIYF. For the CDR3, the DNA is TGTGCCAGCAGTCCTCCGACGTTCTCCCTTGGAAACACCATATATTTT. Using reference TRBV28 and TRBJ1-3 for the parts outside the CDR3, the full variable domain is DVKVTQSSRYLVKRTGEKVFLECVQDMDHENMFWYRQDPGLGLRLIYFSYDVKMKEKGDIPEGYSVSREKKERFSLILESASTNQTSMYLCASSPPTFSLGNTIYFGEGSWLTVV.